These 32 T cell receptor beta chains came from one sample sequenced in a study of prognosis after radiotherapy for stage I lung cancer. Amplification of TCR beta CDR3 from genomic DNA used two-round multiplex PCR. TRBV and TRBJ genes each had their own specific primers in first-round PCR. One entry per CDR3 protein, called by TCRdb with MiXCR from the multiplex PCR reads. Among around 14,000 distinct CDR3 sequences listed, around 33% were seen once. Source: PBMCs, taken before or after stereotactic body radiation therapy (not recorded which). Every receptor here comes from a donor at least 50 years old with non-small cell lung cancer.

The table lists this clonotype with many counts. This chain connects TRBV15 to TRBJ2-7; D unclear. Between the trimmed V and J ends, which lost 0 bases and 6 bases, there was a span of 6 bases. Per germline, CDR1 LNHNV and CDR2 YYDKDF (reference sequence). The CDR3 consists of 12 residues. CDR3 region: CATSRDKAEQYF. The CDR3 region has the DNA TGTGCCACCAGCAGAGATAAGGCCGAGCAGTACTTC.

This clonotype is medium-sized (0.01 to 0.1%). For the CDR3, the DNA is TGTGCCAGCAGCTCCCGAGGGATGGATACGCAGTATTTT. The encoded protein is CASSSRGMDTQYF. The chain links TRBV11-3 to TRBJ2-3; D possibly corresponds to TRBD2 (5 bases). Germline loops: CDR1 SGHNT, CDR2 YENEEA. The V end lost 4 bases, the J end lost 6 bases, and 11 bases lay between the germline ends. The CDR3 length is 13 residues.

Many counts were recorded for this clonotype. The chain joins TRBV10-3 to TRBJ2-7, with D uncertain. Germline V gives CDR1 ENHRY, CDR2 SYGVKD. The V end lost 4 bases, the J end lost 7 bases, and 11 bases lay between the germline ends. This CDR3 has 12 residues. The CDR3 bases are TGTGCCATCAGTGCCTACTGGAGTGAGCAGTACTTC. Residues: CAISAYWSEQYF.

Note on this clonotype: A far larger clone is a single base away, which makes a read error likely. The V call is TRBV2, the J call TRBJ2-1; D gene ambiguous. The CDR3 has 14 residues. Germline CDR1 is SNHLY and CDR2 is FYNNEI. Trimming removed 6 bases from V and 10 bases from J, with 19 bases in between. This CDR3 reads CASSQSVPSYEQFF. CDR3 in DNA: TGTGCCAGCAGCCAGAGCGTCCCCTCCTACGAGCAGTTCTTC.

This clonotype was observed at least ten times. The V call is TRBV20-1, the J call TRBJ2-2; D might be TRBD1 (5 bases). Germline V lookup: CDR1 DFQATT, CDR2 SNEGSKA (reference sequence). Trimming pared 6 bases from V and 6 bases from J, leaving 23 bases between. The CDR3 runs to 16 residues. CDR3 nucleotide sequence: TGCAGTGCCAGGGTAGAGGCCCCGGGCCGAGCCGGGGAGCTGTTTTTT. It translates to CSARVEAPGRAGELFF.

Note on this clonotype: A far larger clone lies a single base away; this is likely a read error. Here the CDR3 reads CASSHDGGRAALHF. The CDR3, as DNA: TGTGCCAGCAGCCATGACGGCGGGAGAGCAGCCCTCCACTTT. The rearrangement links TRBV7-3 to TRBJ1-6; no definite D call. This CDR3 spans 14 amino acids. Germline V lookup: CDR1 SGHTA, CDR2 FQGTGA. Trimming cost V 5 bases and J 14 bases, with 19 bases left between them.

This clonotype was found many times. The junction does not match germline at one end; this may be a read error. The V call is TRBV6-1, the J call TRBJ2-7; 8 nucleotides align to TRBD1. This CDR3 is built from 15 residues. The germline CDR1 and CDR2 sequences are MNHNS and SASEGT. The CDR3 DNA sequence: TGTGCCAGCAATGAAGGTCAGGGGGCTTTCTACGAGCAGTACTTC. Residues: CASNEGQGAFYEQYF.

CDR3 sequence reads: CASSPSVRLADTDTQYF. In DNA form, the CDR3 reads TGTGCCAGCAGCCCCTCGGTCAGACTAGCGGACACAGATACGCAGTATTTT. The rearrangement links TRBV6-1 to TRBJ2-3, with TRBD2 matching 9 bases. Germline loops: CDR1 MNHNS, CDR2 SASEGT. J gave up 2 bases and V 6 bases, and 12 bases lay outside the gene matches. The CDR3 contains 17 residues.

In its sample, this clonotype was seen many times. This sequence may be a read error, since a much larger clone differs from it by one base. The CDR3 end shows no conserved phenylalanine or tryptophan, and so a read error is likely. The V and J genes are TRBV24-1 and TRBJ1-2, with D possibly being TRBD1 (5 bases). The CDR3 has 13 amino acids. Germline V CDR1 and CDR2: KGHDR, SFDVKD. V was trimmed by 4 bases and J by 6 bases, leaving 11 bases between them. CDR3 nucleotide sequence: TGTGCCACCAGTGAACCCGGGACTGATGGCTACACCCTC. Protein sequence: CATSEPGTDGYTL.

The sample holds many counts of this clonotype. The chain joins TRBV27 to TRBJ2-5; 9 nucleotides agree with TRBD1. The germline CDR1 and CDR2 sequences are MNHEY and SMNVEV (reference sequence). The CDR3 extends over 14 amino acids. J lost 4 bases, V lost 2 bases, and 2 bases had no gene match. The CDR3 nucleotides are TGTGCCAGCAGTTTAAACAGGGGGCGAGAGACCCAGTACTTC. This translates into CASSLNRGRETQYF.

This clonotype was found many times. The chain recombines TRBV4-2 with TRBJ1-3; perhaps TRBD1 as D (6 bases). V dropped 0 bases and J dropped 0 bases, with 12 bases sitting between them. The CDR3 totals 17 residues. Germline V gene lookup returns CDR1 LGHNA and CDR2 YNFKEQ. In DNA form, the CDR3 reads TGTGCCAGCAGCCAAGATGGGGGGGACAACTCTGGAAACACCATATATTTT. Its protein product is CASSQDGGDNSGNTIYF.

By proportion, this clonotype is medium-sized. The chain is built from TRBV28 and TRBJ2-1, with D tentatively TRBD1 or TRBD2 (6 bases each). CDR1 is MDHEN, CDR2 SYDVKM, per germline. The CDR3 runs 14 residues. Trimming shortened V by 2 bases and J by 4 bases, and 9 bases separated the two germline ends. For the CDR3, the DNA is TGTGCCAGCAGTTTAAGGGGGGTATACAATGAGCAGTTCTTC. Protein product: CASSLRGVYNEQFF.

Of note for this clonotype: A far larger clone differs by one base, so this is likely a read error. The rearrangement links TRBV4-1 to TRBJ2-1, with D perhaps TRBD1 (7 bases). The V and J ends lost 0 bases and 13 bases respectively, with 43 bases between them. CDR1 is MGHRA, CDR2 YSYEKL, per germline. CDR3 length equals 23 residues. Here the CDR3 reads CASSQDRWRRQGLSAILQETQFF. The CDR3 nucleotides read TGCGCCAGCAGCCAAGATCGGTGGCGTAGACAGGGACTCTCTGCGATCCTCCAAGAGACCCAGTTCTTC.

In its sample, this clonotype is medium-sized. This chain joins TRBV24-1 and TRBJ2-3; 12 bases are a match to TRBD1. This CDR3 region has 16 residues. Trimming took 4 bases from V and 5 from J; bases not matched to a gene: 6. Per germline, CDR1 KGHDR and CDR2 SFDVKD. The CDR3 region is CATSDLGTGGRDTQYF. The CDR3 coding sequence is TGTGCCACCAGTGACCTCGGGACAGGGGGCAGAGATACGCAGTATTTT.

This clonotype was recorded many times. The chain is built from TRBV4-1 and TRBJ1-4; TRBD1 aligns across 9 bases. The CDR3 contains 16 residues. After removal of 5 bases from V and 10 bases from J, the junction contained 14 bases not matched to a gene. Germline-derived CDR1 and CDR2 are MGHRA and YSYEKL. For the CDR3, the DNA is TGCGCCAGCAGCGTATCGACAGGGGGGGTTAGGTCAAAACTGTTTTTT. The encoded protein is CASSVSTGGVRSKLFF.

This clonotype was picked up many times. The chain couples TRBV5-1 to TRBJ2-5, with D uncertain. Trimming removed 4 bases from V and 2 bases from J, with 6 bases in between. CDR3 length: 12 residues. Germline lookup yields CDR1 SGHRS and CDR2 YFSETQ. The CDR3 DNA reads TGCGCCAGCAGCGGAAATCAAGAGACCCAGTACTTC. Its protein product is CASSGNQETQYF.

This clonotype was seen ten or more times. The rearrangement joins TRBV7-8 to TRBJ1-5; the D gene is possibly TRBD1 (6 bases). Looked up from germline, CDR1 is SGHVS and CDR2 is FQNEAQ. V was pared by 2 bases and J by 4 bases, with 9 bases between. The CDR3 runs 14 residues. DNA of the CDR3: TGTGCCAGCAGCTTATCAGGGGCTAATCAGCCCCAGCATTTT. It translates to CASSLSGANQPQHF.

This clonotype came up many times. The rearrangement joins TRBV7-3 to TRBJ2-5; D gene unclear. V was trimmed by 3 bases and J by 0 bases, leaving 2 bases between them. CDR1 SGHTA and CDR2 FQGTGA come from the germline V gene. The CDR3 length is 12 residues. For the CDR3, the DNA is TGTGCCAGCAGCTTTAACCAAGAGACCCAGTACTTC. Protein product: CASSFNQETQYF.

This clonotype was recorded at least ten times. The V call is TRBV4-1, the J call TRBJ2-1; D is unclear. Trimming cost V 0 bases and J 11 bases, with 11 bases left between them. Germline CDR1 MGHRA, CDR2 YSYEKL. This CDR3 has 13 amino acids. The CDR3: CASSQEWNRQQFF. The DNA for the CDR3 is TGCGCCAGCAGCCAAGAATGGAACAGACAGCAGTTCTTC.

The V gene is TRBV5-6, the J gene TRBJ2-5, with unresolved D. Between the trimmed V and J ends, which lost 4 bases and 4 bases, there was a span of 11 bases. Germline-derived CDR1 and CDR2 are SGHDT and YYEEEE. This CDR3 has 13 residues. The CDR3 sequence: CASSLWTAETQYF. The CDR3 DNA follows: TGTGCCAGCAGCCTGTGGACGGCAGAGACCCAGTACTTC.

This clonotype was found many times. This chain connects TRBV25-1 to TRBJ1-1; no clear D. Trimming pared 3 bases from V and 1 base from J, leaving 15 bases between. The germline gives CDR1 MGHDK, CDR2 SYGVNS. The CDR3 covers 16 residues. CDR3 nucleotide sequence: TGTGCCAGCAGTGAGTTAGGAACTGGGGAGAACACTGAAGCTTTCTTT. Translation: CASSELGTGENTEAFF.

This clonotype is medium-sized. This CDR3 reads CASSDTATDTQYF. In DNA, the CDR3 is TGTGCCAGCAGTGACACGGCCACAGATACGCAGTATTTT. This chain connects TRBV2 to TRBJ2-3, with no clear D. Trimming removed 3 bases at V and 2 bases at J, with 6 bases between. Germline V gives CDR1 SNHLY, CDR2 FYNNEI. CDR3 length: 13 amino acids. The whole variable domain, remainder taken from reference TRBV2 and TRBJ2-3, is EPEVTQTPSHQVTQMGQEVILRCVPISNHLYFYWYRQILGQKVEFLVSFYNNEISEKSEIFDDQFSVERPDGSNFTLKIRSTKLEDSAMYFCASSDTATDTQYFGPGTRLTVL.

The sample holds many counts of this clonotype. The chain employs TRBV6-1 and TRBJ1-2; the match to TRBD1 covers 8 bases. The V gene's germline CDR1 is MNHNS and CDR2 SASEGT. The CDR3 has 15 residues. V gave up 7 bases and J gave up 7 bases; unmatched junction bases: 14. The CDR3 is CASNPMGQGAFGYTF. The CDR3 nucleotides read TGTGCCAGCAACCCAATGGGGCAGGGGGCTTTTGGCTACACCTTC.

The table lists this clonotype with many counts. This CDR3 is CASSQDIDNSPLHF. The CDR3 nucleotides are TGTGCCAGCAGCCAAGACATCGATAATTCACCCCTCCACTTT. The V and J genes are TRBV3-1 and TRBJ1-6; D is undetermined. In germline, CDR1 is LGHDT, CDR2 YNNKEL (reference sequence). The CDR3 covers 14 residues. The ends were cut back, 0 bases at V and 5 bases at J, with 5 bases in the middle.

This clonotype was recorded at least ten times. V and J are TRBV5-4 and TRBJ2-3, with 10 bases that match TRBD2. Trimming took 4 bases from V and 1 from J; bases not matched to a gene: 6. This CDR3 is built from 16 residues. Per the germline V gene, CDR1 is SGHNT and CDR2 is YYREEE (reference sequence). As DNA, the CDR3 is TGTGCCAGCAGCGCGTCCGGGACTAGCGGCACAGATACGCAGTATTTT. Encoded protein: CASSASGTSGTDTQYF.

This clonotype occurred many times. This sequence joins TRBV30 and TRBJ1-6; maybe TRBD1 (5 bases). The V end was cut by 2 bases, the J end by 7 bases, with 12 bases between. Germline loops: CDR1 GTSNPN, CDR2 SVGIG (reference sequence). This CDR3 is 14 amino acids long. The CDR3 nucleotides read TGTGCCTGGAGTTCTGACAGTCGCAATTCACCCCTCCACTTT. It is translated as CAWSSDSRNSPLHF.

Worth noting for this clonotype: A far larger clone lies a single base away; this is likely a read error. J is TRBJ2-3 and V is TRBV6-9; D may be TRBD1 or TRBD2 (6 bases each). Trimming took 9 bases from V and 1 from J, leaving 17 bases between them. The germline V gene has CDR1 MNHGY and CDR2 SVAAGI. This CDR3 is built from 15 residues. CDR3 coding DNA: TGTGCCAGAAGCGGCCGGGGGCTCGGCACAGATACGCAGTATTTT. It encodes CARSGRGLGTDTQYF.

This clonotype was recorded many times. The germline gene is not matched at one end of the junction; a read error may be the cause. The genes are TRBV5-6 and TRBJ1-1; D is possibly TRBD1 (6 bases). The germline CDR1 and CDR2 sequences are SGHDT and YYEEEE. This CDR3 region has 14 residues. Here the CDR3 DNA reads TGTGTCAGCAGCCAACAGGGAGGGGACACTGAAGCTTTCTTT. Amino acid sequence: CVSSQQGGDTEAFF.

The chain carries TRBV19 and TRBJ2-2; 7 bases line up with TRBD2. The V and J ends lost 5 bases and 8 bases, in that order; junction bases with no gene match: 14. Germline V gives CDR1 LNHDA, CDR2 SQIVND (reference sequence). This CDR3 has 16 amino acids. The CDR3: CASSGLGRELGGELFF. CDR3 nucleotide sequence: TGTGCCAGTAGTGGCCTAGGGCGGGAGCTCGGTGGGGAGCTGTTTTTT.

This clonotype was seen repeatedly, ten times or more. The V gene is TRBV11-2, the J gene TRBJ2-5, with 9 bases lining up with TRBD2. Looked up from germline, CDR1 is SGHAT and CDR2 is FQNNGV. CDR3 size: 15 residues. With V trimmed by 4 bases and J by 4 bases, 7 bases remained unmatched. The CDR3 protein is CASSSALAGSETQYF. The CDR3 bases are TGTGCCAGCAGCTCAGCCCTAGCGGGATCAGAGACCCAGTACTTC.

This clonotype was observed many times. This CDR3 reads CASSASGTRGTEAFF. In nucleotides, the CDR3 is TGTGCCAGCAGTGCTTCCGGGACACGAGGGACTGAAGCTTTCTTT. The chain uses TRBV6-1 and TRBJ1-1, with D perhaps matching TRBD1 (6 bases). The CDR3 runs 15 residues. Germline V gives CDR1 MNHNS, CDR2 SASEGT. V lost 4 bases, J lost 5 bases, and 17 bases lay in between.

This clonotype has at least ten counts. CDR3 DNA: TGCGCCAGCAGCTTGCAAGGGGGCATCTACGAGCAGTACTTC. Translated, it gives CASSLQGGIYEQYF. V usage is TRBV5-1 and J usage is TRBJ2-7; 7 nucleotides align to TRBD1. Germline-derived CDR1 and CDR2 are SGHRS and YFSETQ. The CDR3 runs 14 residues. J lost 3 bases, V lost 1 base, and 4 bases had no gene match.